This record covers a single T cell receptor (beta chain). Germline V lookup: CDR1 MRHNA, CDR2 SNTAGT. This CDR3 is 16 amino acids long. The germline V and J ends were trimmed by 4 bases and 5 bases, with 15 bases remaining between them. This sample is part of a study of human thymus T cells. Profiling relied on immunoSEQ multiplex PCR, and the TCRdb table lists in-frame clones only, not all of them. The sample records 40,000 to 45,000 clones, 94% being singletons. The sequence was collected from a boy under two years old with a congenital heart defect but otherwise immunologically healthy. Sequenced sample: blood. The rearrangement links TRBV6-4 to TRBJ1-6; D is possibly TRBD1 (5 bases). The CDR3: CASSGQRGPNNSPLHF. In DNA form, the CDR3 reads TGTGCCAGCAGTGGACAAAGGGGCCCTAATAATTCACCCCTCCACTTT.